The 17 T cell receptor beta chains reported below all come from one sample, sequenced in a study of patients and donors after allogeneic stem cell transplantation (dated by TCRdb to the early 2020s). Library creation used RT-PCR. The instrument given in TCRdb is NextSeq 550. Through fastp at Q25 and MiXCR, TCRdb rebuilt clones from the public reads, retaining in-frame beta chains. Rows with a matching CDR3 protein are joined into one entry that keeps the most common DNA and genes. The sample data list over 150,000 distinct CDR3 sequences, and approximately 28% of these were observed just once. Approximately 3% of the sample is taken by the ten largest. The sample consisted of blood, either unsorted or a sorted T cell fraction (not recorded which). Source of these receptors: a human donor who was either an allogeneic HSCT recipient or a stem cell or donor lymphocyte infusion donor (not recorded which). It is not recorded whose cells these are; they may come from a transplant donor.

This chain's CDR3 is CSARGDKVGEIINYEQYF. In nucleotides, the CDR3 is TGCAGTGCTAGAGGTGATAAAGTGGGAGAGATTATTAACTACGAGCAGTACTTC. The V call is TRBV20-1, the J call TRBJ2-7; perhaps TRBD2 as D (5 bases). The CDR3 is made up of 18 amino acids. The V and J ends lost 1 base and 3 bases respectively, with 25 bases between them. CDR1 and CDR2 from the germline V gene are DFQATT and SNEGSKA (reference sequence).

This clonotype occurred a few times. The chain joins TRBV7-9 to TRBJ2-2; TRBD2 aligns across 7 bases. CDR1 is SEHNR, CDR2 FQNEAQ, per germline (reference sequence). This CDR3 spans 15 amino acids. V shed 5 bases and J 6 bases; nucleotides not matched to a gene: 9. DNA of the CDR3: TGTGCCAGCAGCCCCGGACTAGTTTGGCCCGGGGAGCTGTTTTTT. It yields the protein CASSPGLVWPGELFF.

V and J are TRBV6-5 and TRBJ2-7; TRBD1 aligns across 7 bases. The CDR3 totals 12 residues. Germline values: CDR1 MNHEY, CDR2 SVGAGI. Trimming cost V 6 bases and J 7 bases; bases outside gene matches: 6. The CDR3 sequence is CASRQQGSEQYF. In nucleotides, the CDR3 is TGTGCCAGCAGGCAACAGGGGTCGGAGCAGTACTTC.

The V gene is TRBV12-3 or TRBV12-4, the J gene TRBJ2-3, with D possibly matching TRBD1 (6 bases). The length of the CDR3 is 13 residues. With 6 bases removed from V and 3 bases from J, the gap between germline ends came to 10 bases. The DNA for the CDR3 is TGTGCCAGCAGCCAGGGGTGGACAGATACGCAGTATTTT. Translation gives CASSQGWTDTQYF.

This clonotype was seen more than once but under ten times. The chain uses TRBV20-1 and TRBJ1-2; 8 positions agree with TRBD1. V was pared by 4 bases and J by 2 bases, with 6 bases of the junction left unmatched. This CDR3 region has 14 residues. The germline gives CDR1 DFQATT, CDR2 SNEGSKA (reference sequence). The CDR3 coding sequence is TGCAGTGCTACGAGACAGGGGTTAAACTATGGCTACACCTTC. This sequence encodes CSATRQGLNYGYTF.

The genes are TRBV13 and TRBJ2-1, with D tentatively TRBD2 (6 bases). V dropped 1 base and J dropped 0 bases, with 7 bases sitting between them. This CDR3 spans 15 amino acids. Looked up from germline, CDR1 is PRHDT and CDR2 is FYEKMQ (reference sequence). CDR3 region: CASSLVAVSYNEQFF. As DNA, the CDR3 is TGTGCCAGCAGCTTAGTAGCGGTCTCCTACAATGAGCAGTTCTTC.

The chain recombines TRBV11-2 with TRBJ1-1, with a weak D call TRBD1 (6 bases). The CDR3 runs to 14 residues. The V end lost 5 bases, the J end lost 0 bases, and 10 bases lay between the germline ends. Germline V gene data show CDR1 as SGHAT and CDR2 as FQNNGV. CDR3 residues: CASSQGFMNTEAFF. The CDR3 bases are TGTGCCAGCAGCCAGGGGTTCATGAACACTGAAGCTTTCTTT.

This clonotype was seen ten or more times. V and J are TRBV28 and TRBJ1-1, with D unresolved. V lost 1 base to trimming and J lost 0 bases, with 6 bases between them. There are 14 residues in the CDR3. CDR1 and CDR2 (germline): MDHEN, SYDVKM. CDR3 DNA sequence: TGTGCCAGCAGTTTATACGGGGTGAACACTGAAGCTTTCTTT. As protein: CASSLYGVNTEAFF.

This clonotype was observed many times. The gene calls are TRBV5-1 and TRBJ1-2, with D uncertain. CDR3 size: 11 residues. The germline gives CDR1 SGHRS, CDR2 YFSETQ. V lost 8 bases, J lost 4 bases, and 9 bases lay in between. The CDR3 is CASKNAYGYTF. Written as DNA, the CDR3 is TGCGCCAGTAAGAATGCCTATGGCTACACCTTC.

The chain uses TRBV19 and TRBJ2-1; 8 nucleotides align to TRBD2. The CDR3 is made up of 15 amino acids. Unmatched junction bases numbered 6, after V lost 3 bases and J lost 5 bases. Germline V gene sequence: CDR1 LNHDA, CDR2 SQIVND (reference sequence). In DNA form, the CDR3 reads TGTGCCAGTAGTATGAGCGGGAGCCGTAACAATGAGCAGTTCTTC. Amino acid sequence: CASSMSGSRNNEQFF.

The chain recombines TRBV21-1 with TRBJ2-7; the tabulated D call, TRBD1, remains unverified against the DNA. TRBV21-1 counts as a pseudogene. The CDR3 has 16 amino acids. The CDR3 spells CASIPLEGWGSYEQYF. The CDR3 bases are TGTGCCAGCATCCCCCTTGAGGGGTGGGGCTCCTACGAGCAGTACTTC.

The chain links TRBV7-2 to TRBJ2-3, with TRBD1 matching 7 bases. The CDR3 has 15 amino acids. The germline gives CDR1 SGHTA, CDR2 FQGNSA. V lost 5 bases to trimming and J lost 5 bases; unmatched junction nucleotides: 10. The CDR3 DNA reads TGTGCCAGCAGCCCACGCAGGGGGTCCGGAGATACGCAGTATTTT. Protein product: CASSPRRGSGDTQYF. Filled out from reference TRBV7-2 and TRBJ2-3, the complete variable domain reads GAGVSQSPSNKVTEKGKDVELRCDPISGHTALYWYRQSLGQGLEFLIYFQGNSAPDKSGLPSDRFSAERTGGSVSTLTIQRTQQEDSAVYLCASSPRRGSGDTQYFGPGTRLTVL.

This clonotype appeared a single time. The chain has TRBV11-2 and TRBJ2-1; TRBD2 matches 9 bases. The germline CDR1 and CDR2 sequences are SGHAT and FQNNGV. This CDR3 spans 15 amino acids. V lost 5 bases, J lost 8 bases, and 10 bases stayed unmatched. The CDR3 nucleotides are TGTGCCAGCAGCAACCCGGGACTAGCTAAGGATGAGCAGTTCTTC. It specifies CASSNPGLAKDEQFF.

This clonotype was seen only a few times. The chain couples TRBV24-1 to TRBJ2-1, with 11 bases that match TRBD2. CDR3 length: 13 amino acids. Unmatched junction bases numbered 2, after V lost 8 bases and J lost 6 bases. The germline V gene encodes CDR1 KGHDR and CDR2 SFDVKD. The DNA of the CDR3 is TGTGCCACCACAGGACTAGCGGGCAATGAGCAGTTCTTC. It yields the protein CATTGLAGNEQFF.

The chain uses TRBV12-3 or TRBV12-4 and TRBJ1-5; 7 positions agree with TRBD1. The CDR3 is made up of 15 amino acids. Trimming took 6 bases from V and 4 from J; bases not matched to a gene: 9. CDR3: CASRETGTDNQPQHF. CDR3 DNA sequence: TGTGCCAGCAGAGAAACCGGGACAGATAATCAGCCCCAGCATTTT.

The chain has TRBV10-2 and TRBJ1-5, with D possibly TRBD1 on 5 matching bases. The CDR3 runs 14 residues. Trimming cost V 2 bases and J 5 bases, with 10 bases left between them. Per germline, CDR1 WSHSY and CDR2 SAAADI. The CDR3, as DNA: TGCGCCAGCAGTGAGGAGGACATTTATCAGCCCCAGCATTTT. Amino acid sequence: CASSEEDIYQPQHF.

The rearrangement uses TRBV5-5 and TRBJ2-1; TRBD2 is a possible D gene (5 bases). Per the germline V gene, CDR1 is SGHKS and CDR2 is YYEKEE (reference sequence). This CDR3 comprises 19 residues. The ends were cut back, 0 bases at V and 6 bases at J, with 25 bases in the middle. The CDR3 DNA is TGTGCCAGCAGCTTGGCTACAATTCCATCTAGCAGTATCCCCAATGAGCAGTTCTTC. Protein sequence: CASSLATIPSSSIPNEQFF.